What follows are 21 T cell receptor beta chains derived from one specimen sequenced in a study of blood T cell repertoires in COVID-19. The protocol was immunoSEQ multiplex PCR, while the TCRdb copy is restricted to in-frame clones and leaves out a portion. This table holds 300,000 to 400,000 clones, around nine tenths found once. What was sequenced was peripheral blood. The receptors were gathered from a man aged 45-65 years with active or convalescent COVID-19.

This chain joins TRBV5-4 and TRBJ1-2; D possibly corresponds to TRBD1 (6 bases). There are 14 residues in the CDR3. V lost 2 bases, J lost 8 bases, and 16 bases lay in between. Germline V lookup: CDR1 SGHNT, CDR2 YYREEE (reference sequence). The CDR3 loop reads CASSFQGMGDGYTF. The CDR3 coding sequence is TGTGCCAGCAGCTTTCAGGGGATGGGGGACGGCTACACCTTC.

The chain recombines TRBV5-1 with TRBJ2-1; 9 nucleotides align to TRBD2. Looked up from germline, CDR1 is SGHRS and CDR2 is YFSETQ. This CDR3 is built from 17 residues. V gave up 6 bases and J gave up 6 bases; unmatched junction bases: 16. CDR3 coding DNA: TGCGCCAGCACCTTACTTTTAGCGGGAGCGGGTTTCAATGAGCAGTTCTTC. Amino acid sequence: CASTLLLAGAGFNEQFF.

The chain employs TRBV6-5 and TRBJ2-3, with a weak D call TRBD2 (5 bases). Germline CDR1 is MNHEY and CDR2 is SVGAGI. CDR3 size: 16 residues. The V and J ends lost 3 bases and 3 bases respectively, with 16 bases between them. CDR3 amino acids: CASSYGQILGTDTQYF. CDR3 bases: TGTGCCAGCAGTTATGGGCAGATACTAGGGACAGATACGCAGTATTTT.

The chain links TRBV27 to TRBJ2-4, with 8 bases aligning to TRBD2. The CDR3 is 15 residues long. V lost 7 bases, J lost 0 bases, and 5 bases stayed unmatched. CDR1 and CDR2 (germline): MNHEY, SMNVEV (reference sequence). For the CDR3, the DNA is TGTGCCAGCAAGGTAGCGGGGCTAGCCAAAAACATTCAGTACTTC. This encodes CASKVAGLAKNIQYF.

The DNA for the CDR3 is TGTGCCAGCAGCTCGGGGGGGACTAGCGTCTACGAGCAGTACTTC. Protein sequence: CASSSGGTSVYEQYF. The chain combines TRBV3-1 (or the pseudogene TRBV3-2) with TRBJ2-7, with 10 nucleotides matching TRBD2. The CDR3 has 15 amino acids. The junction had 7 bases not matched to a gene; V was cut back by 5 bases and J by 3 bases. Looked up from germline, CDR1 is LGHDT and CDR2 is YNNKEL (reference sequence).

V gene TRBV28 combines with J gene TRBJ1-1, with TRBD1 as a possible D gene (5 bases). Trimming pared 2 bases from V and 1 base from J, leaving 5 bases between. Germline V gene data show CDR1 as MDHEN and CDR2 as SYDVKM. The CDR3 spans 13 residues. The CDR3 DNA sequence: TGTGCCAGCAGTTTAGGGGCGAACACTGAAGCTTTCTTT. As protein: CASSLGANTEAFF.

The rearrangement uses TRBV3-1 (or the pseudogene TRBV3-2) and TRBJ2-3; 7 bases are shared with TRBD1. V trimming: 4 bases; J trimming: 0 bases; junction bases outside the gene matches: 10. This CDR3 is built from 17 residues. Per the germline V gene, CDR1 is LGHDT and CDR2 is YNNKEL (reference sequence). This chain's CDR3 is CASSPTFRGNSTDTQYF. The CDR3, as DNA: TGTGCCAGCAGCCCCACTTTCAGGGGGAACAGCACAGATACGCAGTATTTT.

The V gene is TRBV5-1, the J gene TRBJ1-1; 9 nucleotides align to TRBD1. Per the germline V gene, CDR1 is SGHRS and CDR2 is YFSETQ. CDR3 size: 15 residues. V shed 4 bases and J 5 bases; nucleotides not matched to a gene: 9. CDR3 nucleotides: TGCGCCAGCAGCCAACAACAGGGGGCGCAAACTGAAGCTTTCTTT. It is translated as CASSQQQGAQTEAFF.

The chain combines TRBV7-2 with TRBJ1-3, with D perhaps TRBD1 (6 bases). Trimming left V 3 bases short and J 4 bases short, with 10 bases between. The CDR3 totals 14 residues. Germline V CDR1 and CDR2: SGHTA, FQGNSA. In DNA, the CDR3 is TGTGCCAGCAGCTTCGCAGGGGCCGGAAACACCATATATTTT. It yields the protein CASSFAGAGNTIYF.

The rearrangement joins TRBV4-3 to TRBJ2-2; 15 bases are a match to TRBD2. The CDR3 runs 18 residues. Germline values: CDR1 LGHNA, CDR2 YSLEER. Trimming removed 4 bases from V and 3 bases from J; junction bases left unmatched: 6. The DNA of the CDR3 is TGCGCCAGCAGCCCGATCGGGACTAGCGGGGGGTACACCGGGGAGCTGTTTTTT. It translates to CASSPIGTSGGYTGELFF.

This clone was detected only once. The chain links TRBV6-5 to TRBJ2-3, with 14 bases lining up with TRBD2. There are 14 residues in the CDR3. The junction had 5 bases not matched to a gene; V was cut back by 10 bases and J by 5 bases. In germline, CDR1 is MNHEY, CDR2 SVGAGI. CDR3 loop: CATRLAGGGDTQYF. CDR3 DNA: TGTGCCACCAGACTAGCGGGGGGGGGAGATACGCAGTATTTT.

The chain employs TRBV28 and TRBJ1-2, with TRBD1 identical over 11 bases. This CDR3 comprises 14 residues. The J segment lost 4 bases and the V segment lost 6 bases, leaving 4 bases of the junction unmatched. CDR1 is MDHEN and CDR2 is SYDVKM in the germline V gene. CDR3 amino acids: CASRGQGESYGYTF. DNA for the CDR3: TGTGCCAGCAGGGGACAGGGGGAGAGCTATGGCTACACCTTC.

This chain connects TRBV5-1 to TRBJ1-6, with 9 positions matching TRBD1. The V segment lost 4 bases and the J segment 7 bases; nucleotides outside the gene matches: 6. From germline, CDR1 is SGHRS and CDR2 YFSETQ. This CDR3 is built from 15 residues. CDR3 bases: TGCGCCAGCAGCACGCGGACAGGGGAAAATTCACCCCTCCACTTT. This sequence encodes CASSTRTGENSPLHF.

The chain is built from TRBV6-5 and TRBJ1-2; 9 bases line up with TRBD1. CDR1 is MNHEY, CDR2 SVGAGI, per germline. The V and J ends lost 5 bases and 2 bases, in that order; junction bases with no gene match: 6. The CDR3 runs 15 residues. The CDR3 protein is CASSTAGTGNYGYTF. CDR3 in DNA: TGTGCCAGCAGTACTGCCGGGACAGGGAACTATGGCTACACCTTC.

The chain employs TRBV7-2 and TRBJ2-7; TRBD2 might be the D (6 bases). The CDR3 spans 14 residues. V gave up 1 base and J gave up 3 bases, with 10 bases separating them. CDR1 is SGHTA and CDR2 is FQGNSA in the germline V gene. As DNA, the CDR3 is TGTGCCAGCAGCTTAGTCGGGGGTGGCTACGAGCAGTACTTC. Translating gives CASSLVGGGYEQYF.

The chain couples TRBV11-2 to TRBJ2-7, with TRBD1 identical over 8 bases. V gave up 1 base and J gave up 7 bases; unmatched junction bases: 12. CDR1 is SGHAT and CDR2 is FQNNGV in the germline V gene. The CDR3 contains 16 residues. The CDR3 DNA follows: TGTGCCAGCAGCTTAGGTCAGGACAGGGTAGTTGAGGAGCAGTACTTC. Translated, it gives CASSLGQDRVVEEQYF.

The chain couples TRBV10-3 to TRBJ1-4; TRBD1 aligns across 9 bases. Germline CDR1 ENHRY, CDR2 SYGVKD. Trimming took 3 bases from V and 6 from J; bases not matched to a gene: 5. The CDR3 contains 15 residues. The CDR3 DNA reads TGTGCCATCAGTGATGACAGGGGGGGTTATGAAAAACTGTTTTTT. Translating gives CAISDDRGGYEKLFF.

The rearrangement links TRBV28 to TRBJ1-1, with D possibly TRBD1 on 6 matching bases. This CDR3 is built from 14 residues. With 7 bases removed from V and 0 bases from J, the gap between germline ends came to 12 bases. The V gene's germline CDR1 is MDHEN and CDR2 SYDVKM. CDR3 nucleotides: TGTGCCAGCATTACAGGGCTTGTGAACACTGAAGCTTTCTTT. Protein: CASITGLVNTEAFF.

V gene TRBV5-5 combines with J gene TRBJ1-2, with D maybe TRBD1 (6 bases). The CDR3 contains 15 residues. Trimming pared 3 bases from V and 13 bases from J, leaving 25 bases between. Germline V gene sequence: CDR1 SGHKS, CDR2 YYEKEE (reference sequence). Written as DNA, the CDR3 is TGTGCCAGCAGCTGGACAGACTACTCGGGGAGCGGGACCACCTTC. It yields the protein CASSWTDYSGSGTTF.

The chain has TRBV19 and TRBJ1-4; 12 positions match TRBD1. V lost 8 bases to trimming and J lost 1 base; unmatched junction nucleotides: 11. There are 18 residues in the CDR3. Per the germline V gene, CDR1 is LNHDA and CDR2 is SQIVND (reference sequence). The CDR3 loop is CASGGGTGGMRTNEKLFF. CDR3 bases: TGTGCCAGTGGTGGAGGGACAGGGGGCATGAGAACTAATGAAAAACTGTTTTTT.

The rearrangement links TRBV9 to TRBJ1-1; 8 bases fit TRBD1. Germline V lookup: CDR1 SGDLS, CDR2 YYNGEE. V dropped 4 bases and J dropped 1; count of bases not matched to a gene: 6. This CDR3 spans 15 amino acids. The CDR3 DNA sequence: TGTGCCAGCAGCCCAGAGGACAGGGAGAACACTGAAGCTTTCTTT. It yields the protein CASSPEDRENTEAFF.